The present T cell receptor beta chain was sequenced within a study of human T cells and chemical hapten exposure. TCRdb reprocessed the RACE reads via MiXCR and lists one record per CDR3 protein. The data show around 120,000 distinct CDR3 sequences, around an eighth seen once. This clonotype was found many times. The time point was: patch test 1, 2 weeks after DPC sensitization. The treatment denotes: therapeutic diphenylcyclopropenone sensitization with weekly scalp DPC. J lost 0 bases, V lost 5 bases, and 3 bases had no gene match. CDR3 length equals 15 residues. The sequence was collected from a woman aged 45-60 years with alopecia areata. Some clones in this sample may be carry-over from other donors' samples. This chain uses TRBV12-3 or TRBV12-4 with TRBJ2-3, with 9 bases lining up with TRBD1. The starting material was whole blood, obtained in connection with sensitization to the hapten diphenylcyclopropenone (DPC). This CDR3 is CASSPGTGSTDTQYF. CDR3 nucleotides: TGTGCCAGCAGTCCCGGGACAGGGAGCACAGATACGCAGTATTTT.